This T cell receptor beta chain was documented in a study of long-term antiretroviral therapy in people with HIV. This CDR3 region has 18 residues. immunoSEQ v3.0 was run at survey level. Clones were sequenced by immunoSEQ multiplex PCR, and TCRdb holds only the in-frame ones, with some missing. The data contain tens of thousands of clones, 90% to 95% of them singletons. Until DNA extraction, the samples held between about 0.85-11 million cryopreserved PBMC. The chain combines TRBV21-1 with TRBJ2-1; TRBD2 is the table's D call, not checked against the DNA. TRBV21-1 has pseudogene status. The sequence was collected from a man between 50 and 59 years old with HIV. The material was unsorted PBMCs, obtained about 7.2 years after starting antiretroviral therapy. The CDR3 region has the DNA TGTGCCAGCAGCAAAGTTACGGGGGGGCCCGTCCGCTACAATGAGCAGTTCTTC. This encodes CASSKVTGGPVRYNEQFF.